The T cell receptor (beta chain) under discussion was sequenced for a study of T cell responses to AZD1222 COVID-19 vaccine. The overall study: Second doses at about 4 or about 12 weeks were pooled. Overall study results and limits: Across spike, vaccine-associated CD4 TCRs were found, dominant at 160-218 and 743-854. The study identified only a handful of AZD1222 recipients as seropositive at baseline. Elevations in Spike-specific TCR breadth and depth followed administration of two AZD1222 doses.

Assay used: immunoSEQ multiplex PCR; TCRdb lists only in-frame clones, some missing. The sample contains 90,000 to 120,000 clones, roughly 90% of which appear only once. On this clone: Antigen: not known.

With 6 bases removed from V and 3 bases from J, the gap between germline ends came to 20 bases. The CDR3 runs 17 residues. The germline V gene encodes CDR1 MDHEN and CDR2 SYDVKM. The sequenced sample was peripheral blood, obtained on day 0 of AZD1222 vaccination. This receptor was identified in an adult in good health. This sequence joins TRBV28 and TRBJ1-4, with D hard to call. The DNA for the CDR3 is TGTGCCAGCAGCCCCCCGGAAGCCCGTGTGGCTAATGAAAAACTGTTTTTT. As protein: CASSPPEARVANEKLFF.